These 18 T cell receptor beta chains came from one sample sequenced in a study of cytomegalovirus exposure and HLA in healthy donors (dated by TCRdb to about 2017). Library creation used the immunoSEQ multiplex PCR assay. The multiplex PCR relied on a mix of 60 forward primers for TCR Vbeta segments and 13 reverse primers for TCR Jbeta segments. In TCRdb, the immuneACCESS table is reduced to in-frame sequences with V and J assigned. These tables do not hold every clone; where another copy was compared, an unresolved V gene accounts for under half, and the others remain unexplained. This sample has fewer than 150,000 clones in its table, and roughly 80% of those were observed once. 3.1% of the sample is taken by the ten largest. Source material: PBMCs. The receptors were sampled from a man aged 40-50 years in good health and CMV-seronegative.

The chain combines TRBV4-3 with TRBJ2-6; a weak D match, TRBD2 (5 bases). Germline CDR1 and CDR2: LGHNA and YSLEER. Trimming removed 0 bases at V and 0 bases at J, with 15 bases between. CDR3 length equals 19 residues. The CDR3 loop is CASSQDLQPSLSGANVLTF. The CDR3 DNA reads as TGCGCCAGCAGCCAAGATTTGCAGCCTAGCCTCTCTGGGGCCAACGTCCTGACTTTC.

The rearrangement uses TRBV5-6 and TRBJ1-2; TRBD1 matches 8 bases. The trim removed 4 bases at V and 4 bases at J, leaving 15 bases unmatched. This CDR3 comprises 17 residues. The germline CDR1 and CDR2 sequences are SGHDT and YYEEEE. DNA for the CDR3: TGTGCCAGCAGCCGGGACAGGTACAAGATTTCTAGCTATGGCTACACCTTC. This codes for CASSRDRYKISSYGYTF.

The chain is built from TRBV25-1 and TRBJ2-7; TRBD2 is a possible D gene (6 bases). This CDR3 is 15 amino acids long. The V and J ends lost 1 base and 2 bases respectively, with 12 bases between them. CDR1 and CDR2 (germline): MGHDK, SYGVNS. In nucleotides, the CDR3 is TGTGCCAGCAGTGAATTGGGGGGATCCCCCTACGAGCAGTACTTC. Protein product: CASSELGGSPYEQYF.

This clone showed up just a few times. The chain combines TRBV4-3 with TRBJ2-7; 10 nucleotides match TRBD1. This CDR3 comprises 16 residues. V dropped 3 bases and J dropped 6; count of bases not matched to a gene: 11. Germline values: CDR1 LGHNA, CDR2 YSLEER. CDR3 protein: CASSHSWWDRGGEQYF. Here the CDR3 DNA reads TGCGCCAGCAGCCATAGTTGGTGGGACAGGGGCGGCGAGCAGTACTTC.

The CDR3 nucleotides read TGCGCCAGCAGCTCTCCAGGGCGGACAGATACGCAGTATTTT. This encodes CASSSPGRTDTQYF. J is TRBJ2-3 and V is TRBV5-1, with a possible D match to TRBD1 (5 bases). The V gene's germline CDR1 is SGHRS and CDR2 YFSETQ. This CDR3 contains 14 residues. With 3 bases removed from V and 3 bases from J, the gap between germline ends came to 11 bases. The complete variable domain, with remaining parts taken from reference TRBV5-1 and TRBJ2-3, reads KAGVTQTPRYLIKTRGQQVTLSCSPISGHRSVSWYQQTPGQGLQFLFEYFSETQRNKGNFPGRFSGRQFSNSRSEMNVSTLELGDSALYLCASSSPGRTDTQYFGPGTRLTVL.

This chain links TRBV11-3 with TRBJ1-6; 12 bases align to TRBD1. CDR1 SGHNT and CDR2 YENEEA come from the germline V gene. This CDR3 has 16 amino acids. V gave up 7 bases and J gave up 6 bases; unmatched junction bases: 7. The CDR3 sequence: CASKGTGGVLNSPLHF. Here the CDR3 DNA reads TGTGCCAGCAAAGGGACAGGGGGCGTCCTTAATTCACCCCTCCACTTT.

This chain joins TRBV5-1 and TRBJ2-7; 10 bases agree with TRBD2. The V gene's germline CDR1 is SGHRS and CDR2 YFSETQ. The CDR3 is 15 residues long. Losses at the gene ends were 4 bases for V and 7 bases for J; bases not matched to a gene: 11. The CDR3 reads CASSTYSGRAVEQYF. CDR3 nucleotide sequence: TGCGCCAGCAGCACCTACAGCGGGAGGGCCGTAGAGCAGTACTTC.

This clone showed up just a few times. The chain employs TRBV27 and TRBJ1-4, with a weak D call TRBD1 (5 bases). V lost 5 bases and J 7 bases, leaving 17 bases between the germline ends. CDR1 and CDR2 (germline): MNHEY, SMNVEV (reference sequence). The CDR3 has 15 residues. CDR3 DNA sequence: TGTGCCAGCAGTGACCGGGACCGCGGGGGTGAAAAACTGTTTTTT. Protein sequence: CASSDRDRGGEKLFF. Full variable domain (outside the CDR3, taken from reference TRBV27 and TRBJ1-4): EAQVTQNPRYLITVTGKKLTVTCSQNMNHEYMSWYRQDPGLGLRQIYYSMNVEVTDKGDVPEGYKVSRKEKRNFPLILESPSPNQTSLYFCASSDRDRGGEKLFFGSGTQLSVL.

The chain combines TRBV11-2 with TRBJ2-7; maybe TRBD2 (6 bases). The CDR3 runs 14 residues. V lost 4 bases and J 3 bases, leaving 13 bases between the germline ends. The germline V gene encodes CDR1 SGHAT and CDR2 FQNNGV. The CDR3 DNA is TGTGCCAGCAGCTCGGCGGGGCCTTTCTACGAGCAGTACTTC. It yields the protein CASSSAGPFYEQYF. The whole variable domain, remainder taken from reference TRBV11-2 and TRBJ2-7, is EAGVAQSPRYKIIEKRQSVAFWCNPISGHATLYWYQQILGQGPKLLIQFQNNGVVDDSQLPKDRFSAERLKGVDSTLKIQPAKLEDSAVYLCASSSAGPFYEQYFGPGTRLTVT.

This chain connects TRBV7-9 to TRBJ2-5; 7 nucleotides match TRBD2. Germline trimming cut 1 base from V and 2 bases from J; bases unmatched to any gene: 4. CDR1 is SEHNR and CDR2 is FQNEAQ in the germline V gene (reference sequence). The CDR3 has 15 residues. The CDR3 region is CASSLETGRQETQYF. CDR3 coding DNA: TGTGCCAGCAGCTTAGAGACCGGGAGGCAAGAGACCCAGTACTTC.

The V gene is TRBV19, the J gene TRBJ1-4, with D tentatively TRBD1 (5 bases). This CDR3 has 14 residues. Germline loops: CDR1 LNHDA, CDR2 SQIVND (reference sequence). V lost 3 bases, J lost 8 bases, and 13 bases lay in between. CDR3 DNA sequence: TGTGCCAGTAGTATTAGCAGGGTGGACGAAAAACTGTTTTTT. This sequence encodes CASSISRVDEKLFF.

The chain links TRBV4-3 to TRBJ1-2; maybe TRBD1 (5 bases). The CDR3 totals 16 residues. Deletions cut 1 base from V and 4 bases from J, with 16 bases between. The V gene's germline CDR1 is LGHNA and CDR2 YSLEER. CDR3 coding DNA: TGCGCCAGCAGCCAAGGCCAGGCCCAGGGTGGCTATGGCTACACCTTC. Protein sequence: CASSQGQAQGGYGYTF.

The CDR3 spells CASSSQTGNTEAFF. DNA for the CDR3: TGTGCCAGCAGCTCCCAGACAGGGAACACTGAAGCTTTCTTT. This rearrangement joins TRBV9 to TRBJ1-1, with D possibly matching TRBD1 (6 bases). This CDR3 is 14 amino acids long. V lost 4 bases, J lost 1 base, and 11 bases lay in between. Germline-derived CDR1 and CDR2 are SGDLS and YYNGEE.

V is TRBV9 and J is TRBJ2-1; D possibly corresponds to TRBD1 (6 bases). Between the trimmed V and J ends, which lost 1 base and 4 bases, there was a span of 12 bases. From germline, CDR1 is SGDLS and CDR2 YYNGEE. The CDR3 runs to 15 residues. Here the CDR3 DNA reads TGTGCCAGCAGCGTACAGGGGTTATCTTACAATGAGCAGTTCTTC. Protein product: CASSVQGLSYNEQFF.

The chain joins TRBV11-2 to TRBJ2-5; 11 positions match TRBD2. The CDR3 spans 18 residues. Germline trimming cut 5 bases from V and 5 bases from J; bases unmatched to any gene: 16. The germline CDR1 and CDR2 sequences are SGHAT and FQNNGV. Here the CDR3 reads CASSRPRIAGGLKETQYF. CDR3 nucleotide sequence: TGTGCCAGCAGCCGACCCAGGATAGCGGGGGGGCTTAAGGAGACCCAGTACTTC. Variable domain in full (rest from reference TRBV11-2 and TRBJ2-5): EAGVAQSPRYKIIEKRQSVAFWCNPISGHATLYWYQQILGQGPKLLIQFQNNGVVDDSQLPKDRFSAERLKGVDSTLKIQPAKLEDSAVYLCASSRPRIAGGLKETQYFGPGTRLLVL.

This clone was seen a single time. This sequence joins TRBV30 and TRBJ1-2; D uncertain. CDR1 is GTSNPN, CDR2 SVGIG, per germline (reference sequence). V lost 2 bases, J lost 4 bases, and 5 bases lay in between. This CDR3 has 11 amino acids. CDR3 in amino acids: CAWSSSYGYTF. DNA for the CDR3: TGTGCCTGGAGTTCATCCTATGGCTACACCTTC.

The V gene is TRBV2, the J gene TRBJ1-3; no definite D call. In germline, CDR1 is SNHLY, CDR2 FYNNEI. The V gene lost 3 bases and the J gene lost 0 bases, with 6 bases spanning the gap. The CDR3 consists of 14 residues. CDR3 in amino acids: CASSESFSGNTIYF. The CDR3 DNA reads as TGTGCCAGCAGTGAGTCCTTCTCTGGAAACACCATATATTTT.

The chain recombines TRBV29-1 with TRBJ1-1; D is uncertain. CDR1 and CDR2 (germline): SQVTM, ANQGSEA. CDR3 length equals 12 residues. Trimming cost V 4 bases and J 1 base, with 7 bases left between them. The CDR3 spells CSVVAGNTEAFF. The DNA of the CDR3 is TGCAGCGTTGTTGCCGGGAACACTGAAGCTTTCTTT.